A selection of T cell receptor beta chains follows, all from one sample in a study of T cells in Graves' hyperthyroidism and ophthalmopathy. MiXCR, applied by TCRdb to the multiplex PCR reads, yields one record per CDR3 protein. The sample comprises some 600,000 distinct CDR3 sequences, about 15% of which are singletons, and roughly 5.5% rests with the top ten. The sample was blood. The receptors come from a woman in her twenties or thirties with Graves' hyperthyroidism that later progressed to Graves' ophthalmopathy. Both conserved end residues are part of each CDR3. The order of the fields is D gene, CDR3 length, V gene, J gene, clone size, CDR3 DNA, CDR3 protein. A D gene is named only where the DNA matches it firmly. A row's size may be missing; if present it is once, few, many or a size class.

>NA|16|TRBV19|TRBJ2-2|NA
TGTGCCAGTAGCACATTTAAGCGGATAGGGACCGGGGAGCTGTTTTTT
CASSTFKRIGTGELFF
>TRBD1|15|TRBV4-1|TRBJ1-5|NA
TGCGCCAGCAGCAAAACAGGGGGCAACAATCAGCCCCAGCATTTT
CASSKTGGNNQPQHF
>TRBD2|17|TRBV6-1|TRBJ2-5|many
TGTGCCAGCAGACTCCTACCCGGACTAGCAGGCCAAGAGACCCAGTACTTC
CASRLLPGLAGQETQYF
>TRBD2|15|TRBV5-4|TRBJ2-2|few
TGTGCCAGCAGTTTGGACCGGGCGGGGGCCGGGGAGCTGTTTTTT
CASSLDRAGAGELFF
>NA|13|TRBV12-3/TRBV12-4|TRBJ1-1|many
TGTGCCAGCGTCCGAGGGCGGAACACTGAAGCTTTCTTT
CASVRGRNTEAFF
>NA|13|TRBV5-5|TRBJ2-5|many
TGTGCCAGCTACGGGGGGCTGAGAGAGACCCAGTACTTC
CASYGGLRETQYF
>TRBD1|17|TRBV12-3/TRBV12-4|TRBJ2-1|many
TGTGCCAGCAGCCCGACCGGGACAGGGTTTATGGGGAATGAGCAGTTCTTC
CASSPTGTGFMGNEQFF
>NA|17|TRBV7-9|TRBJ2-5|NA
TGTGCCAGCAGCTTCCCCCCCGAATGGACTCTGCAAGAGACCCAGTACTTC
CASSFPPEWTLQETQYF
>TRBD1|15|TRBV7-8|TRBJ1-2|few
TGTGCCAGCATACCCCTTAGGTCGGACAGGAGGGGCTACACCTTC
CASIPLRSDRRGYTF
>NA|14|TRBV20-1|TRBJ2-1|many
TGCAGTGCTTCTCTGAGGACAGCCTACAATGAGCAGTTCTTC
CSASLRTAYNEQFF
>NA|12|TRBV24-1|TRBJ2-5|few
TGTGCCACCAGTGATCTGAGAGGGACCCAGTACTTC
CATSDLRGTQYF
>NA|14|TRBV2|TRBJ2-1|many
TGTGCCAGCAGTGGGCTAGCGCAATACAATGAGCAGTTCTTC
CASSGLAQYNEQFF
>NA|14|TRBV24-1|TRBJ1-2|NA
TGTGCCACCAGTGGCGTAGGGCCCAGCTATGACTACACCTTC
CATSGVGPSYDYTF
>TRBD2|16|TRBV7-3|TRBJ2-2|many
TGTGCCAGCAGCTTAATTGCGGGAGGGAACACCGGGGAGCTGTTTTTT
CASSLIAGGNTGELFF
>NA|19|TRBV3-1|TRBJ1-6|NA
TGTGCCAGCAGCCAAGACCAAGTGACAGGAGCCATATATAATTCACCCCTCCACTTT
CASSQDQVTGAIYNSPLHF
>TRBD1|18|TRBV11-2|TRBJ2-3|many
TGTGCCAGCAGCTTATACTCTGAGGGACAGAGATACACAGATACGCAGTATTTT
CASSLYSEGQRYTDTQYF
>TRBD2|16|TRBV24-1|TRBJ2-1|many
TGTGCCACCAGCCGGGGGGGGCTAGCGGACCTCAATGAGCAGTTCTTC
CATSRGGLADLNEQFF
>NA|13|TRBV28|TRBJ1-1|many
TGTGCCAGCAGCCCCCCCCGGGGGACCGAAGCTTTCTTT
CASSPPRGTEAFF
>NA|13|TRBV18|TRBJ1-5|many
TGTGCCAGCTCACCCTCCTTTCATCAGCCCCAGCATTTT
CASSPSFHQPQHF
>TRBD1|14|TRBV6-9|TRBJ1-4|NA
TGTGCCAGCAGTTCCGGGACAGGGGTCGGGAAACTGTTTTTT
CASSSGTGVGKLFF
>NA|15|TRBV5-1|TRBJ1-1|NA
TGCGCCAGCAGCCACTCTTTGACAGCGAACACTGAAGCTTTCTTT
CASSHSLTANTEAFF
>TRBD2|17|TRBV6-1|TRBJ2-3|many
TGTGCCAGCAGGAGCCCCAGCGGGAACCCTAGCACAGATACGCAGTATTTT
CASRSPSGNPSTDTQYF
>NA|12|TRBV20-1|TRBJ1-2|NA
TGCAGTGCTAGGTCAGCAGCGTATGGCTACACCTTC
CSARSAAYGYTF
>NA|13|TRBV19|TRBJ2-3|few
TGTGCCAGTAGTAACTGGGCCTCAGATACGCAGTATTTT
CASSNWASDTQYF
>NA|12|TRBV18|TRBJ1-1|many
TGTGCCAGCTCACCACCGGGAGGCGAAGCTTTCTTT
CASSPPGGEAFF
>NA|13|TRBV29-1|TRBJ2-7|many
TGCAGCGCCGGAGGACTGCTCTCCTACGAGCAGTACTTC
CSAGGLLSYEQYF
>NA|15|TRBV28|TRBJ2-3|many
TGTGCCAGCAGTTTAGACACCCGGGGAACAGATACGCAGTATTTT
CASSLDTRGTDTQYF
>TRBD2|15|TRBV12-3/TRBV12-4|TRBJ2-1|NA
TGTGCCAGCAGGTTAGCGGGAGGAGGTTTTAATGAGCAGTTCTTC
CASRLAGGGFNEQFF
>TRBD2|18|TRBV11-3|TRBJ2-3|few
TGTGCCAGCAGCTCCCAGGGGACTAGCGCGATCGCAGGAGATACGCAGTATTTT
CASSSQGTSAIAGDTQYF
>NA|15|TRBV11-3|TRBJ2-1|many
TGTGCCAGCAGCTGGGGAGTAGGAACCTACAATGAGCAGTTCTTC
CASSWGVGTYNEQFF
>TRBD1|15|TRBV5-1|TRBJ1-2|many
TGCGCCAGCAGCTTAGTAGGGGGCGATTCGACTGGCTACACCTTC
CASSLVGGDSTGYTF
>NA|16|TRBV12-3/TRBV12-4|TRBJ2-5|few
TGTGCCAGCAGTCGAGGCAGGGGTGTAGAACAAGAGACCCAGTACTTC
CASSRGRGVEQETQYF
>TRBD1|16|TRBV6-2/TRBV6-3|TRBJ1-5|many
TGTGCCAGCAGTTACAAGGGACAGGCTGAGCATCAGCCCCAGCATTTT
CASSYKGQAEHQPQHF
>NA|17|TRBV28|TRBJ2-2|many
TGTGCCAGCAGTTATAATTCTGGCCGGCGAACGACCGGGGAGCTGTTTTTT
CASSYNSGRRTTGELFF
>NA|16|TRBV11-1|TRBJ2-7|NA
TGTGCCAGCAGCTCCCCCCCGGCGCGGGGAAACTACGAGCAGTACTTC
CASSSPPARGNYEQYF
>NA|14|TRBV7-3|TRBJ2-2|few
TGTGCCAGCAGCCCCCAGCAAGATAACGGGGAGCTGTTTTTT
CASSPQQDNGELFF
>NA|15|TRBV7-8|TRBJ1-2|NA
TGTGCCAGCAGCTTAGTTGTCGGGGATAACTATGGCTACACCTTC
CASSLVVGDNYGYTF
>NA|13|TRBV7-9|TRBJ2-3|many
TGTGCCAGCAGCTTAGATTCGTCTGGTACGCAGTATTTT
CASSLDSSGTQYF
>TRBD1|17|TRBV7-9|TRBJ2-2|NA
TGTGCCAGCAGCTTAGTGTGGGACAGGTCGAACACCGGGGAGCTGTTTTTT
CASSLVWDRSNTGELFF
>TRBD2|15|TRBV28|TRBJ2-7|many
TGTGCCAGCACGACGGGGCTAGCGGGATTATACGAGCAGTACTTC
CASTTGLAGLYEQYF
>NA|11|TRBV10-3|TRBJ2-7|many
TGTGCCATCAGGGAGTCCTACGAGCAGTACTTC
CAIRESYEQYF
>TRBD2|15|TRBV7-2|TRBJ2-7|NA
TGTGCCAGCAGCTTTAGGGCTAGCGGGATTTGGGAGCAGTACTTC
CASSFRASGIWEQYF
>NA|18|TRBV28|TRBJ1-1|many
TGTGCCAGCAGTTTTTTAGCCCCCCTCAGGGTGAGTAAAACTGAAGCTTTCTTT
CASSFLAPLRVSKTEAFF
>NA|15|TRBV4-1|TRBJ2-3|few
TGCGCCAGCAGCCAAGCGGGGGATAAGGAAGATACGCAGTATTTT
CASSQAGDKEDTQYF
>NA|13|TRBV11-3|TRBJ2-7|many
TGTGCCAGCAGCTTTCCAGGGCGCTACGAGCAGTACTTC
CASSFPGRYEQYF
>TRBD1|16|TRBV19|TRBJ2-2|many
TGTGCCAGTAGTATAGAGGTGACAGGGATCACCGGGGAGCTGTTTTTT
CASSIEVTGITGELFF
>NA|12|TRBV7-9|TRBJ2-5|NA
TGTGCCAGCAGCTTTCGTGTAGAGACCCAGTACTTC
CASSFRVETQYF
>NA|15|TRBV7-2|TRBJ2-1|many
TGTGCCAGCAGACTAGAGGGGCTGGGGATCAATGAGCAGTTCTTC
CASRLEGLGINEQFF
>TRBD1|13|TRBV29-1|TRBJ2-7|many
TGCAGCGTTACGACAGGGGGAGTCTACGAGCAGTACTTC
CSVTTGGVYEQYF
>NA|15|TRBV28|TRBJ1-3|few
TGTGCCAGCAGTTTGGCAGGGTCTAATGGAAACACCATATATTTT
CASSLAGSNGNTIYF
>TRBD2|15|TRBV6-5|TRBJ2-1|NA
TGTGCCACCACGCTGGGCGGGAGCTCCTACAATGAGCAGTTCTTC
CATTLGGSSYNEQFF
>TRBD1|13|TRBV30|TRBJ1-5|NA
TGTGCCGGGTCTAGACAGGGGGATCAGCCCCAGCATTTT
CAGSRQGDQPQHF
>TRBD2|16|TRBV9|TRBJ2-7|NA
TGTGCCAGCAGCGTAGCTCCGGGCGGGAGTACTTACGAGCAGTACTTC
CASSVAPGGSTYEQYF